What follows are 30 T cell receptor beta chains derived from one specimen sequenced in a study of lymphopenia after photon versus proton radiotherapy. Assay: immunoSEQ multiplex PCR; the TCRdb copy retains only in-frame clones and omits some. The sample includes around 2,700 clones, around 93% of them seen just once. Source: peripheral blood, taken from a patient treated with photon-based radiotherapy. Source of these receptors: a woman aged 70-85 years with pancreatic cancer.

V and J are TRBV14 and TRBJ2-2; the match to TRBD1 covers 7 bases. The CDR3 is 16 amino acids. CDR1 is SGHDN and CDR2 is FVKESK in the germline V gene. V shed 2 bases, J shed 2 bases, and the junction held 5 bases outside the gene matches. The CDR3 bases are TGTGCCAGCAGCCAAATACAGGGGCGAAACACCGGGGAGCTGTTTTTT. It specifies CASSQIQGRNTGELFF.

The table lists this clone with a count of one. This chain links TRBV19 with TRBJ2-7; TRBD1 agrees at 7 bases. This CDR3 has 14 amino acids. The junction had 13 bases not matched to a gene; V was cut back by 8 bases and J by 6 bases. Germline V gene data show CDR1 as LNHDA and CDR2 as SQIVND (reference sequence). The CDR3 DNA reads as TGTGCCAGTGGCCTTGGGCAGGGGGTTTCCGAGCAGTACTTC. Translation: CASGLGQGVSEQYF. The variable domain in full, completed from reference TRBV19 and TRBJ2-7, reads DGGITQSPKYLFRKEGQNVTLSCEQNLNHDAMYWYRQDPGQGLRLIYYSQIVNDFQKGDIAEGYSVSREKKESFPLTVTSAQKNPTAFYLCASGLGQGVSEQYFGPGTRLTVT.

In DNA, the CDR3 is TGTGCCAGCAGCTCGAGCGGGAGTAACTACAATGAGCAGTTCTTC. It yields the protein CASSSSGSNYNEQFF. The chain has TRBV7-2 and TRBJ2-1; TRBD2 matches at 8 bases. Germline assignment: CDR1 SGHTA and CDR2 FQGNSA. The V and J ends lost 4 bases and 3 bases, in that order; junction bases with no gene match: 5. CDR3 length equals 15 residues.

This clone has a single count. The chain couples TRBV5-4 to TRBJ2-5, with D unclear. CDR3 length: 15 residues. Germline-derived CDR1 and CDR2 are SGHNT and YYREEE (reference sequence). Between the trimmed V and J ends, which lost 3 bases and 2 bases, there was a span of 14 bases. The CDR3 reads CASSSETAIQETQYF. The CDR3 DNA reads TGTGCCAGCAGCTCTGAAACGGCAATACAAGAGACCCAGTACTTC.

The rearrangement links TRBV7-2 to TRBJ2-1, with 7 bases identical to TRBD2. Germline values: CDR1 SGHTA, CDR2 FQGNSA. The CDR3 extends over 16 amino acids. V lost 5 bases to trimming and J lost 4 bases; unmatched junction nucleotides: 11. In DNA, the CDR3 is TGTGCCAGCAGCCCTCAATGGCCAGCGGGGTACAATGAGCAGTTCTTC. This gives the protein CASSPQWPAGYNEQFF.

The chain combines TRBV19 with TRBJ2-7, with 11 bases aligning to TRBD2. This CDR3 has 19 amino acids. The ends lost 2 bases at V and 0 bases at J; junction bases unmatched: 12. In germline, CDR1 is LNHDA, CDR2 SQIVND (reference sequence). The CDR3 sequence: CASSITLTGLADLSYEQYF. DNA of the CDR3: TGTGCCAGTAGTATAACATTAACGGGACTAGCGGACCTCTCCTACGAGCAGTACTTC.

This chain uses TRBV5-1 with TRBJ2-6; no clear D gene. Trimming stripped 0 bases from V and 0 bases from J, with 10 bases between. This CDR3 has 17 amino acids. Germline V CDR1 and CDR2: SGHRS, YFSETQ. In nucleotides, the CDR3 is TGCGCCAGCAGCTTGGTTCAAGGAGCCTCTGGGGCCAACGTCCTGACTTTC. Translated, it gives CASSLVQGASGANVLTF.

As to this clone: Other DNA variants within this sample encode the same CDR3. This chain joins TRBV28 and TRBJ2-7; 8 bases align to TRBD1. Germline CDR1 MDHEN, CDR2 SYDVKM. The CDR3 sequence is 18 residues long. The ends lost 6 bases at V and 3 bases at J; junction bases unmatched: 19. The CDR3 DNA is TGTGCCAGCAGCCCCATCCCAGGGGGCACAAGCCTTTACTACGAGCAGTACTTC. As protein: CASSPIPGGTSLYYEQYF. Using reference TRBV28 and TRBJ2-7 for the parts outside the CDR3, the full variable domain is DVKVTQSSRYLVKRTGEKVFLECVQDMDHENMFWYRQDPGLGLRLIYFSYDVKMKEKGDIPEGYSVSREKKERFSLILESASTNQTSMYLCASSPIPGGTSLYYEQYFGPGTRLTVT.

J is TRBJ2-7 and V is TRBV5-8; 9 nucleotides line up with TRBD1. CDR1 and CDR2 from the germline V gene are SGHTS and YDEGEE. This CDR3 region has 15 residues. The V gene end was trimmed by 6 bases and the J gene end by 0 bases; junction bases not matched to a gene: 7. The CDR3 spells CASTDRGKSSYEQYF. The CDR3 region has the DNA TGTGCCAGCACTGACAGGGGGAAGAGCTCCTACGAGCAGTACTTC.

The CDR3 nucleotides are TGTGCCAGCAGCTTTAGGTTTGGCAGGGTAACCTCTGGCACCGGGGAGCTGTTTTTT. This encodes CASSFRFGRVTSGTGELFF. The chain carries TRBV5-6 and TRBJ2-2; D possibly corresponds to TRBD1 (5 bases). The CDR3 length is 19 residues. Per the germline V gene, CDR1 is SGHDT and CDR2 is YYEEEE. V lost 2 bases, J lost 4 bases, and 24 bases lay in between.

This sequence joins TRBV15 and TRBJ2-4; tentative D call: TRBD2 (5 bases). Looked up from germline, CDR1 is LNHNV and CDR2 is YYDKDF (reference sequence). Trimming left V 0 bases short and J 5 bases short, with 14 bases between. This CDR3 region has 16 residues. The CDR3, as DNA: TGTGCCACCAGCAGAGAGCCGGGGAGAGGTGAAAACATTCAGTACTTC. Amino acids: CATSREPGRGENIQYF.

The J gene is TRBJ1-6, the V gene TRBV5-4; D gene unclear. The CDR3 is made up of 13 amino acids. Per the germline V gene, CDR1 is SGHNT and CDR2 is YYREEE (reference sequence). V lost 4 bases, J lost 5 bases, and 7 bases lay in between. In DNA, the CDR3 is TGTGCCAGCAGCCCCCAACATAATTCACCCCTCCACTTT. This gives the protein CASSPQHNSPLHF. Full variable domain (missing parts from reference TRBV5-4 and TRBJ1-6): ETGVTQSPTHLIKTRGQQVTLRCSSQSGHNTVSWYQQALGQGPQFIFQYYREEENGRGNFPPRFSGLQFPNYSSELNVNALELDDSALYLCASSPQHNSPLHFGNGTRLTVT.

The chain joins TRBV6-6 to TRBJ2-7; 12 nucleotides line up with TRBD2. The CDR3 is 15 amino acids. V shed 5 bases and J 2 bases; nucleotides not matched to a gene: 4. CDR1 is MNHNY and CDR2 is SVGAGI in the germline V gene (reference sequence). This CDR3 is CASSTRLAGAYEQYF. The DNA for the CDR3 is TGTGCCAGCAGTACAAGACTAGCGGGAGCCTACGAGCAGTACTTC.

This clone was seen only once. The CDR3, as DNA: TGTGCCAGCAGCTTAGATTGGAGAACCGGGGAGCTGTTTTTT. This codes for CASSLDWRTGELFF. This chain joins TRBV7-3 and TRBJ2-2; no definite D call. CDR1 SGHTA and CDR2 FQGTGA come from the germline V gene. There are 14 residues in the CDR3. The germline V and J ends were trimmed by 2 bases and 5 bases, with 9 bases remaining between them.

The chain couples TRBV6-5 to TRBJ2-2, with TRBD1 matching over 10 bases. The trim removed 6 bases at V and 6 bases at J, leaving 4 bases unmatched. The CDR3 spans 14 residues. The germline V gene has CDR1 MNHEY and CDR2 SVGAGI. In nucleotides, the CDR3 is TGTGCCAGCAGAGGGACAGGGGCCTCCGGGGAGCTGTTTTTT. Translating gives CASRGTGASGELFF.

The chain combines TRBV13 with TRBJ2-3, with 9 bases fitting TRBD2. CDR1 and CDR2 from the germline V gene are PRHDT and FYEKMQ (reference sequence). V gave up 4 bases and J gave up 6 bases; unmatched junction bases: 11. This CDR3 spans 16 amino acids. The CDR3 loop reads CASSSISGRSGDTQYF. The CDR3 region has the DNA TGTGCCAGCAGCTCGATCAGCGGGAGGAGTGGGGATACGCAGTATTTT.

The CDR3 loop reads CASSVRGNLNTGELFF. The DNA of the CDR3 is TGTGCCAGCAGCGTACGGGGCAACCTGAACACCGGGGAGCTGTTTTTT. This chain uses TRBV9 with TRBJ2-2; either TRBD1 or TRBD2 may fit D (5 bases each). This CDR3 has 16 residues. The V gene's germline CDR1 is SGDLS and CDR2 YYNGEE. V lost 1 base, J lost 1 base, and 11 bases lay in between.

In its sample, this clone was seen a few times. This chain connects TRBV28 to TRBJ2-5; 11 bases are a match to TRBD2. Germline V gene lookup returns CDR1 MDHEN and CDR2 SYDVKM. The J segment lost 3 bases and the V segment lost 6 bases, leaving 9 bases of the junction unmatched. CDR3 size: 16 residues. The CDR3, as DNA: TGTGCCAGCAGCCTTACTAGCGGGAGAGTAGAAGAGACCCAGTACTTC. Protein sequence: CASSLTSGRVEETQYF.

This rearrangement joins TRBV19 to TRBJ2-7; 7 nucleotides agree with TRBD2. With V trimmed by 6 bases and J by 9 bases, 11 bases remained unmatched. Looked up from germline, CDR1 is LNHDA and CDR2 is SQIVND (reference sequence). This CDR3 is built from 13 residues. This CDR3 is CASSRGELGRQYF. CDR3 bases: TGTGCCAGTAGCCGGGGGGAGCTAGGGCGGCAGTACTTC.

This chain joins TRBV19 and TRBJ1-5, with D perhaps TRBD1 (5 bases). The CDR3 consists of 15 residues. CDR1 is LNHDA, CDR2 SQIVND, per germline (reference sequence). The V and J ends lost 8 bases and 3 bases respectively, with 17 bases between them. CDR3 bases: TGTGCCAGTGCACCCCTCGGAGGGGACAATCAGCCCCAGCATTTT. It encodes CASAPLGGDNQPQHF.

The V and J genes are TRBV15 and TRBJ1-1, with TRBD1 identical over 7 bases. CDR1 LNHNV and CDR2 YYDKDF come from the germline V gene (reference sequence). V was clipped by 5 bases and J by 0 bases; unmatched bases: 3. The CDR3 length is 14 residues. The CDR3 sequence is CATSGGTVNTEAFF. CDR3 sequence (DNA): TGTGCCACCAGCGGAGGGACAGTGAACACTGAAGCTTTCTTT.

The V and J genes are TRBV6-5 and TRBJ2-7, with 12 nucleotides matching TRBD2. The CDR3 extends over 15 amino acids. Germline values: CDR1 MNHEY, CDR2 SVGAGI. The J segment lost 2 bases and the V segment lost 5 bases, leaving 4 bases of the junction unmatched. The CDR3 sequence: CASSTRLAGAYEQYF. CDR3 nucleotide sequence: TGTGCCAGCAGTACAAGACTAGCGGGAGCCTACGAGCAGTACTTC.

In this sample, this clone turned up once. DNA of the CDR3: TGCGCCAGCAGCCAAGAACCCCCGGGACAGGGTACCTACGAGCAGTACTTC. Translated: CASSQEPPGQGTYEQYF. This chain joins TRBV4-3 and TRBJ2-7; 9 bases are a match to TRBD1. The CDR3 is made up of 17 amino acids. Germline V CDR1 and CDR2: LGHNA, YSLEER. V was clipped by 0 bases and J by 2 bases; unmatched bases: 8.

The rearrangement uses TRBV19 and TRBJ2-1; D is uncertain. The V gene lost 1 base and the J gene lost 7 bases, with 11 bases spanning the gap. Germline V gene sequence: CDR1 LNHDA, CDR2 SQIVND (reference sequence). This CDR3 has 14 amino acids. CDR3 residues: CASSIVGSLNEQFF. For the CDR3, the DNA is TGTGCCAGTAGTATAGTGGGATCCCTAAATGAGCAGTTCTTC.

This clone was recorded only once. The CDR3 DNA reads TGTGCCAGCAGTGAAGCATCCGAAAAACTGTTTTTT. Translated, it gives CASSEASEKLFF. The V gene is TRBV2, the J gene TRBJ1-4; D is undetermined. The CDR3 covers 12 residues. Deletions cut 0 bases from V and 8 bases from J, with 4 bases between. Germline lookup yields CDR1 SNHLY and CDR2 FYNNEI.

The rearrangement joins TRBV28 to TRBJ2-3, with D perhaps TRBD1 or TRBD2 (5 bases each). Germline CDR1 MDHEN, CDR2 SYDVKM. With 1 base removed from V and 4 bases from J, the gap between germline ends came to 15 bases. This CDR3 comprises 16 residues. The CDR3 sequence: CASSLYGDPQADTQYF. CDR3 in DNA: TGTGCCAGCAGTTTATATGGGGACCCTCAGGCAGATACGCAGTATTTT.

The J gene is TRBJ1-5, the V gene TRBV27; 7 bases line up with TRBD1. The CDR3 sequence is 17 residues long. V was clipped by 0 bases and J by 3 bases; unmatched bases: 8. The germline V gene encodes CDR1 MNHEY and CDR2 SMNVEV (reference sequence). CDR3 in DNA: TGTGCCAGCAGTTTATCAAGGCGACAGGGCTACAATCAGCCCCAGCATTTT. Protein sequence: CASSLSRRQGYNQPQHF.

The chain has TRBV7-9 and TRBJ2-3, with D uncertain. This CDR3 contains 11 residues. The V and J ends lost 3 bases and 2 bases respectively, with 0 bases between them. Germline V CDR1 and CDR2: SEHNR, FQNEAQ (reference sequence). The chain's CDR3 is CASSFTDTQYF. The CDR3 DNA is TGTGCCAGCAGCTTCACAGATACGCAGTATTTT.

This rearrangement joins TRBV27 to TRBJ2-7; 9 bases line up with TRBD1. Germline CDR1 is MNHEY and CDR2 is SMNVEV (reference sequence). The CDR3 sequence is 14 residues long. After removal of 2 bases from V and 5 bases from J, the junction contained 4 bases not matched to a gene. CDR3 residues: CASSLGTGYDEQYF. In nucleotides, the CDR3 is TGTGCCAGCAGTTTAGGGACAGGGTACGACGAGCAGTACTTC.

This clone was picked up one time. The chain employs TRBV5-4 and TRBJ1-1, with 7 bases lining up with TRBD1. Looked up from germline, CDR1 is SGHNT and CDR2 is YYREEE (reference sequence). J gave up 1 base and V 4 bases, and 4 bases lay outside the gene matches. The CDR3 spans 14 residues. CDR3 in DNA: TGTGCCAGCAGCCTATGGACAGGGAACACTGAAGCTTTCTTT. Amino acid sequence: CASSLWTGNTEAFF. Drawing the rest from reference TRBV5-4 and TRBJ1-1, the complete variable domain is ETGVTQSPTHLIKTRGQQVTLRCSSQSGHNTVSWYQQALGQGPQFIFQYYREEENGRGNFPPRFSGLQFPNYSSELNVNALELDDSALYLCASSLWTGNTEAFFGQGTRLTVV.